This T cell receptor (beta chain) was identified during a study of CD8 T cells in ankylosing spondylitis. Overall study findings and caveats: Roughly eight highly homologous variants formed a TCR beta motif that appeared characteristic of ankylosing spondylitis blood. Matched ankylosing spondylitis synovial fluid reportedly contained a significantly enriched population of disease-linked clones. In synovial fluid and blood from reactive arthritis, some motif variants were previously reported.

Preparation of TCR beta libraries was done by quantitative 5'-RACE with molecular barcodes. TCRdb ran MiXCR on the 5' RACE reads and lists one entry per CDR3 protein. This repertoire shows 250,000 to 400,000 distinct CDR3 sequences, about 9.9% found once; its top ten account for about 10%. This clonotype was seen ten or more times. What it binds is not known. The V gene lost 0 bases and the J gene lost 10 bases, with 13 bases spanning the gap. Germline V gene lookup returns CDR1 DFQATT and CDR2 SNEGSKA (reference sequence). The CDR3 has 13 residues. The source of this sequence is a female donor with ankylosing spondylitis or in good health (not recorded which). The specimen sequenced was blood, either unsorted or a sorted T cell fraction (not recorded which). The V call is TRBV20-1, the J call TRBJ2-1, with D possibly matching TRBD2 (5 bases). DNA of the CDR3: TGCAGTGCTAGAGATTACTTGGAGGTGGAGCAGTTCTTC. This sequence encodes CSARDYLEVEQFF.